Following are 10 T cell receptor beta chains from one sample sequenced in a study of cytomegalovirus exposure and HLA in healthy donors. The table came from immunoSEQ multiplex PCR; TCRdb's copy has only in-frame clones and leaves some out. The sample yields some 100,000 clones, 70% to 90% seen once. What was sequenced was PBMCs. Receptors originate from a man aged 18-30 years in good health and CMV-seronegative.

V and J are TRBV5-1 and TRBJ2-7, with D perhaps matching TRBD1 (6 bases). Trimming removed 4 bases at V and 5 bases at J, with 16 bases between. The CDR3 is 14 amino acids. The germline V gene encodes CDR1 SGHRS and CDR2 YFSETQ. This CDR3 reads CASSLRTGIHEQYF. The DNA of the CDR3 is TGCGCCAGCAGCCTCCGAACAGGGATCCACGAGCAGTACTTC. Together with reference TRBV5-1 and TRBJ2-7, the CDR3 gives the full variable domain: KAGVTQTPRYLIKTRGQQVTLSCSPISGHRSVSWYQQTPGQGLQFLFEYFSETQRNKGNFPGRFSGRQFSNSRSEMNVSTLELGDSALYLCASSLRTGIHEQYFGPGTRLTVT.

The chain employs TRBV5-4 and TRBJ2-1; 7 positions match TRBD1. With 4 bases clipped from V and 2 bases from J, the junction kept 6 bases outside the gene matches. Germline CDR1 SGHNT, CDR2 YYREEE (reference sequence). This CDR3 region has 15 residues. In nucleotides, the CDR3 is TGTGCCAGCAGCATAGGGGGCCCCACCTACAATGAGCAGTTCTTC. As protein: CASSIGGPTYNEQFF.

The V gene is TRBV19, the J gene TRBJ1-1; D uncertain. The germline CDR1 and CDR2 sequences are LNHDA and SQIVND (reference sequence). The CDR3 has 13 residues. The V and J ends lost 5 bases and 11 bases respectively, with 18 bases between them. DNA of the CDR3: TGTGCCAGTAGTGGCCGGGAGGCAGTGGGGGCTTTCTTT. Translation gives CASSGREAVGAFF.

The genes are TRBV6-5 and TRBJ2-1; D gene unclear. The ends were cut back, 2 bases at V and 3 bases at J, with 8 bases in the middle. The CDR3 runs to 14 residues. In germline, CDR1 is MNHEY, CDR2 SVGAGI. The CDR3 region has the DNA TGTGCCAGCAGTTACGATCCAGACTACAATGAGCAGTTCTTC. Translation gives CASSYDPDYNEQFF.

The chain joins TRBV7-8 to TRBJ1-4; TRBD1 matches 9 bases. The CDR3 runs to 18 residues. Germline trimming cut 2 bases from V and 4 bases from J; bases unmatched to any gene: 11. The germline CDR1 and CDR2 sequences are SGHVS and FQNEAQ. CDR3 region: CASSLLPWTGADNEKLFF. Here the CDR3 DNA reads TGTGCCAGCAGCTTACTTCCCTGGACAGGGGCCGATAATGAAAAACTGTTTTTT. Complete variable domain (other parts from reference TRBV7-8 and TRBJ1-4): GAGVSQSPRYKVAKRGQDVALRCDPISGHVSLFWYQQALGQGPEFLTYFQNEAQLDKSGLPSDRFFAERPEGSVSTLKIQRTQQEDSAVYLCASSLLPWTGADNEKLFFGSGTQLSVL.

The chain recombines TRBV4-3 with TRBJ2-1; a weak D match, TRBD2 (6 bases). The V and J ends lost 0 bases and 1 base respectively, with 10 bases between them. The V gene's germline CDR1 is LGHNA and CDR2 YSLEER. The CDR3 has 16 amino acids. As DNA, the CDR3 is TGCGCCAGCAGCCAAGATTCAGGGACTTCCTACAATGAGCAGTTCTTC. This gives the protein CASSQDSGTSYNEQFF.

This clone occurred a few times. V and J are TRBV6-4 and TRBJ2-1, with D perhaps TRBD2 (5 bases). CDR3 length: 14 amino acids. Trimming took off 0 bases at V and 5 bases at J, with 8 bases between the two ends. Germline V gene lookup returns CDR1 MRHNA and CDR2 SNTAGT. The CDR3 here is CASSDSSEDNEQFF. The CDR3 DNA follows: TGTGCCAGCAGTGACTCTAGCGAGGACAATGAGCAGTTCTTC.

The rearrangement links TRBV19 to TRBJ1-2; tentative D call: TRBD1 (6 bases). Trimming removed 2 bases from V and 7 bases from J, with 14 bases in between. The CDR3 has 14 amino acids. Germline CDR1 is LNHDA and CDR2 is SQIVND (reference sequence). The CDR3 protein is CASSILQGSGGYTF. The CDR3, as DNA: TGTGCCAGTAGTATACTACAGGGCTCTGGTGGCTACACCTTC. Supplemented by reference TRBV19 and TRBJ1-2, the full variable domain reads DGGITQSPKYLFRKEGQNVTLSCEQNLNHDAMYWYRQDPGQGLRLIYYSQIVNDFQKGDIAEGYSVSREKKESFPLTVTSAQKNPTAFYLCASSILQGSGGYTFGSGTRLTVV.

The rearrangement uses TRBV2 and TRBJ1-4; TRBD1 matches at 9 bases. V shed 2 bases, J shed 7 bases, and the junction held 5 bases outside the gene matches. Germline V gene data show CDR1 as SNHLY and CDR2 as FYNNEI. The CDR3 runs 15 residues. The CDR3 DNA is TGTGCCAGCAGTGAATCGGGACAGGGATTTGAAAAACTGTTTTTT. As protein: CASSESGQGFEKLFF.

This clone was found once. The chain uses TRBV10-2 and TRBJ2-3; 11 positions match TRBD2. The CDR3 totals 16 residues. CDR1 is WSHSY and CDR2 is SAAADI in the germline V gene. Germline trimming cut 0 bases from V and 5 bases from J; bases unmatched to any gene: 4. CDR3 region: CASSESTSGGRDTQYF. CDR3 nucleotide sequence: TGCGCCAGCAGTGAGTCAACTAGCGGGGGAAGAGATACGCAGTATTTT.